A selection of T cell receptor beta chains follows, all from one sample in a study of cytomegalovirus exposure and HLA in healthy donors. Here immunoSEQ multiplex PCR was the method, and the copy in TCRdb shows in-frame clones only, minus some. The sample has about 130,000 clones; about 70% are singletons. Specimen: PBMCs. These receptors all stem from a woman aged 60 to 75 in good health and CMV-seropositive. Both conserved end residues are part of each CDR3. The order of the fields is clone size, V gene, J gene, D gene, CDR3 DNA, CDR3 protein. D genes are given only for firm matches. The size field is filled for only some rows; it gives once, few, many or a size class.

clone size: NA; V gene: TRBV5-6; J gene: TRBJ1-5; D gene: TRBD1; CDR3 DNA: TGTGCCAGCAGTTCACGGACAGGGGGCGAGAGCAATCAGCCCCAGCATTTT; CDR3 protein: CASSSRTGGESNQPQHF
clone size: NA; V gene: TRBV9; J gene: TRBJ1-2; D gene: NA; CDR3 DNA: TGTGCCAGCAGAGGCCAGGGAAGAGCTAACTATGGCTACACCTTC; CDR3 protein: CASRGQGRANYGYTF
clone size: NA; V gene: TRBV6-6; J gene: TRBJ2-1; D gene: TRBD1; CDR3 DNA: TGTGCCAGCAGGCCGGGACAGGGGGTTTACAATGAGCAGTTCTTC; CDR3 protein: CASRPGQGVYNEQFF
clone size: NA; V gene: TRBV6-5; J gene: TRBJ2-7; D gene: NA; CDR3 DNA: TGTGCCAGCACAGGGGGGCTTCTGGAGCAGTACTTC; CDR3 protein: CASTGGLLEQYF
clone size: NA; V gene: TRBV15; J gene: TRBJ2-2; D gene: TRBD1; CDR3 DNA: TGTGCCACCAGCGAGTCACCGGGACAGACTACCGGGGAGCTGTTTTTT; CDR3 protein: CATSESPGQTTGELFF
clone size: NA; V gene: TRBV29-1; J gene: TRBJ2-3; D gene: TRBD1; CDR3 DNA: TGCAGCGTCAGATATTTACCGGGACAGGGGGCCGCAGATACGCAGTATTTT; CDR3 protein: CSVRYLPGQGAADTQYF
clone size: NA; V gene: TRBV5-1; J gene: TRBJ2-7; D gene: NA; CDR3 DNA: TGCGCCAGCAGCTTGGTACATATCCAAAGTTCCGAGCAGTACTTC; CDR3 protein: CASSLVHIQSSEQYF
clone size: NA; V gene: TRBV5-1; J gene: TRBJ1-1; D gene: TRBD1; CDR3 DNA: TGCGCCAGCAGCTCCAAGGACAGGGGGCTGGAAGCTTTCTTT; CDR3 protein: CASSSKDRGLEAFF
clone size: NA; V gene: TRBV30; J gene: TRBJ2-3; D gene: TRBD1; CDR3 DNA: TGTGCCTGGAGTGCCGACAGGGGGCTTATGGATACGCAGTATTTT; CDR3 protein: CAWSADRGLMDTQYF
clone size: NA; V gene: TRBV4-3; J gene: TRBJ1-3; D gene: NA; CDR3 DNA: TGCGCCAGCAGCCAGGCGTCAGGGAGGCCTGGAAACACCATATATTTT; CDR3 protein: CASSQASGRPGNTIYF
clone size: NA; V gene: TRBV7-9; J gene: TRBJ1-1; D gene: NA; CDR3 DNA: TGTGCCAGCAGCCCGAGGGACACTGAAGCTTTCTTT; CDR3 protein: CASSPRDTEAFF
clone size: few; V gene: TRBV28; J gene: TRBJ1-2; D gene: NA; CDR3 DNA: TGTGCCACCAATCGGGGCTATGGCTACACCTTC; CDR3 protein: CATNRGYGYTF
clone size: NA; V gene: TRBV6-5; J gene: TRBJ1-2; D gene: TRBD1; CDR3 DNA: TGTGCCAGCAGTTCTTCCAACAGGGGTCGCTATGGCTACACCTTC; CDR3 protein: CASSSSNRGRYGYTF
clone size: NA; V gene: TRBV28; J gene: TRBJ1-2; D gene: TRBD1; CDR3 DNA: TGTGCCAGCAGCAGAATACAGGGGATCGACTATGGCTACACCTTC; CDR3 protein: CASSRIQGIDYGYTF
clone size: NA; V gene: TRBV30; J gene: TRBJ2-7; D gene: NA; CDR3 DNA: TGTGCCTGGAGTTCCCAGGGGGGAGTTAGTTCCCACGAGCAGTACTTC; CDR3 protein: CAWSSQGGVSSHEQYF
clone size: NA; V gene: TRBV5-4; J gene: TRBJ2-3; D gene: NA; CDR3 DNA: TGTGCCAGCAGCTTGGGGACAGCGGATACGCAGTATTTT; CDR3 protein: CASSLGTADTQYF
clone size: NA; V gene: TRBV27; J gene: TRBJ1-2; D gene: NA; CDR3 DNA: TGTGCCAGTACCTCGGGGGGCGGCGGCTACACCTTC; CDR3 protein: CASTSGGGGYTF
clone size: NA; V gene: TRBV27; J gene: TRBJ1-2; D gene: NA; CDR3 DNA: TGTGCCAGCAGTTTACAGGGGAACTATGGCTACACCTTC; CDR3 protein: CASSLQGNYGYTF
clone size: NA; V gene: TRBV19; J gene: TRBJ2-7; D gene: NA; CDR3 DNA: TGTGCCAGTAGTAGGGACAATGTCTACTACGAGCAGTACTTC; CDR3 protein: CASSRDNVYYEQYF
clone size: NA; V gene: TRBV19; J gene: TRBJ1-5; D gene: NA; CDR3 DNA: TGTGCCAGTAGTATCAGGGCAGAGAATCAGCCCCAGCATTTT; CDR3 protein: CASSIRAENQPQHF
clone size: NA; V gene: TRBV5-6; J gene: TRBJ1-4; D gene: TRBD1; CDR3 DNA: TGTGCCAGCAACCGACAGGGGACTACAACTAATGAAAAACTGTTTTTT; CDR3 protein: CASNRQGTTTNEKLFF
clone size: NA; V gene: TRBV29-1; J gene: TRBJ1-1; D gene: TRBD1; CDR3 DNA: TGCAGCGTTGAAGGTCGACGGGCAGGGGGAACTGAAGCTTTCTTT; CDR3 protein: CSVEGRRAGGTEAFF
clone size: NA; V gene: TRBV11-3; J gene: TRBJ2-1; D gene: NA; CDR3 DNA: TGTGCCAGCAGCCCGAAGGGTCTAGCATCGAATCGTGAGCAGTTCTTC; CDR3 protein: CASSPKGLASNREQFF
clone size: NA; V gene: TRBV11-2; J gene: TRBJ2-3; D gene: TRBD2; CDR3 DNA: TGTGCCAGCAGCCTGCGGACTAGAGCGACGGATACGCAGTATTTT; CDR3 protein: CASSLRTRATDTQYF
clone size: NA; V gene: TRBV9; J gene: TRBJ2-5; D gene: NA; CDR3 DNA: TGTGCCAGCAGCCTCCCGGGTGAAGAGACCCAGTACTTC; CDR3 protein: CASSLPGEETQYF
clone size: NA; V gene: TRBV28; J gene: TRBJ2-7; D gene: TRBD1; CDR3 DNA: TGTGCCAGCAGTGAGGGACAGGGGGCGACCCACGAGCAGTACTTC; CDR3 protein: CASSEGQGATHEQYF
clone size: NA; V gene: TRBV5-6; J gene: TRBJ1-2; D gene: TRBD1; CDR3 DNA: TGTGCCAGCAGCTTTGGACAGGCTAACTATGGCTACACCTTC; CDR3 protein: CASSFGQANYGYTF
clone size: NA; V gene: TRBV7-9; J gene: TRBJ1-1; D gene: NA; CDR3 DNA: TGTGCCAGCAGATCCACACAGGGTATGAACACTGAAGCTTTCTTT; CDR3 protein: CASRSTQGMNTEAFF
clone size: NA; V gene: TRBV30; J gene: TRBJ2-3; D gene: NA; CDR3 DNA: TGTGCCTGGAGGCGGCGGACAGATACGCAGTATTTT; CDR3 protein: CAWRRRTDTQYF
clone size: NA; V gene: TRBV5-1; J gene: TRBJ2-2; D gene: NA; CDR3 DNA: TGCGCCAGCAGCTTGGGCACAGCGAACACCGGGGAGCTGTTTTTT; CDR3 protein: CASSLGTANTGELFF
clone size: NA; V gene: TRBV19; J gene: TRBJ2-1; D gene: NA; CDR3 DNA: TGTGCCAGTAGTATGAGAGGGAATGAGCAGTTCTTC; CDR3 protein: CASSMRGNEQFF
clone size: NA; V gene: TRBV7-2; J gene: TRBJ1-6; D gene: TRBD1; CDR3 DNA: TGTGCCAGCAGCTTCCCTACAGGGGTGGCTTCACCCCTCCACTTT; CDR3 protein: CASSFPTGVASPLHF
clone size: NA; V gene: TRBV2; J gene: TRBJ1-1; D gene: NA; CDR3 DNA: TGTGCCAGCAGGATCCAGGGTCAGGTAAACACTGAAGCTTTCTTT; CDR3 protein: CASRIQGQVNTEAFF
clone size: NA; V gene: TRBV29-1; J gene: TRBJ1-1; D gene: TRBD1; CDR3 DNA: TGCAGCGTAGGGGACAGGGGGGCCACTGAAGCTTTCTTT; CDR3 protein: CSVGDRGATEAFF
clone size: NA; V gene: TRBV11-1; J gene: TRBJ2-7; D gene: TRBD1; CDR3 DNA: TGTGCCAGCAGCCCCCTGGACAGGGAAAGTGCGCAGTACTTC; CDR3 protein: CASSPLDRESAQYF
clone size: NA; V gene: TRBV29-1; J gene: TRBJ2-7; D gene: TRBD1; CDR3 DNA: TGCAGCGTTGGGAGTCGGGGGACAGGGTTATACGAGCAGTACTTC; CDR3 protein: CSVGSRGTGLYEQYF
clone size: once; V gene: TRBV9; J gene: TRBJ2-1; D gene: NA; CDR3 DNA: TGTGCCAGCAGCGTAGTATCCTCCTCGGGGATTCATGAGCAGTTCTTC; CDR3 protein: CASSVVSSSGIHEQFF
clone size: NA; V gene: TRBV30; J gene: TRBJ2-5; D gene: NA; CDR3 DNA: TGTGCCTGGAGTGTTGGGGCCAGTCAAGAGACCCAGTACTTC; CDR3 protein: CAWSVGASQETQYF
clone size: NA; V gene: TRBV30; J gene: TRBJ1-4; D gene: NA; CDR3 DNA: TGTGCCTGGAGAGAGACCGGAGGGGATGAAAAACTGTTTTTT; CDR3 protein: CAWRETGGDEKLFF
clone size: NA; V gene: TRBV28; J gene: TRBJ2-1; D gene: TRBD2; CDR3 DNA: TGTGCCAGCAGTCGCGGGGGATACAATGAGCAGTTCTTC; CDR3 protein: CASSRGGYNEQFF
clone size: NA; V gene: TRBV30; J gene: TRBJ1-2; D gene: TRBD1; CDR3 DNA: TGTGCCTGGAAGGACAGGGGATCTTACTATGGCTACACCTTC; CDR3 protein: CAWKDRGSYYGYTF
clone size: NA; V gene: TRBV27; J gene: TRBJ1-2; D gene: TRBD1; CDR3 DNA: TGTGCCAGCAGTCTTGTCCCTCCAGGGGGCGCATTAGGCTACACCTTC; CDR3 protein: CASSLVPPGGALGYTF